Listed below are T cell receptor beta chains from one sample, sequenced in a study of control samples from healthy donors and cancer patients. Generated by immunoSEQ multiplex PCR, the TCRdb table keeps only in-frame clones and is missing some. This table has 130,000 or so clones, about 87% appearing once. Material for sequencing was blood. These receptors originate from a man aged 25-45 years in good health. Each CDR3 is given with its conserved first and last residue. The order of the fields is D gene, J gene, clone size, V gene, CDR3 protein. A D gene is named only where the DNA matches it firmly. Clone size is given for some rows only: seen once, a few or many times, or a class if the clone is expanded.

D gene: -; J gene: TRBJ2-1; clone size: -; V gene: TRBV29-1; CDR3 protein: CSFGSRNEQFF
D gene: TRBD2; J gene: TRBJ2-5; clone size: -; V gene: TRBV19; CDR3 protein: CASSERGDQETQYF
D gene: TRBD1; J gene: TRBJ2-3; clone size: -; V gene: TRBV5-1; CDR3 protein: CASRTGTSTDTQYF
D gene: TRBD1; J gene: TRBJ1-1; clone size: -; V gene: TRBV5-1; CDR3 protein: CASSPSPGTGNTEAFF
D gene: TRBD1; J gene: TRBJ1-2; clone size: few; V gene: TRBV2; CDR3 protein: CAIRQGSGGYTF
D gene: -; J gene: TRBJ1-1; clone size: -; V gene: TRBV5-6; CDR3 protein: CASSLPPGTEAFF
D gene: -; J gene: TRBJ1-1; clone size: -; V gene: TRBV7-2; CDR3 protein: CASSLGPSQAFF
D gene: TRBD2; J gene: TRBJ2-7; clone size: once; V gene: TRBV9; CDR3 protein: CASSAPGGGPTYEQYF
D gene: -; J gene: TRBJ1-5; clone size: -; V gene: TRBV5-1; CDR3 protein: CASSLGGFYSNQPQHF
D gene: -; J gene: TRBJ1-5; clone size: -; V gene: TRBV19; CDR3 protein: CASSTRRTDSNQPQHF
D gene: -; J gene: TRBJ2-7; clone size: -; V gene: TRBV6-1; CDR3 protein: CASSEPGLTYEQYF
D gene: -; J gene: TRBJ2-5; clone size: -; V gene: TRBV9; CDR3 protein: CASSVGSSGEETQYF
D gene: -; J gene: TRBJ1-5; clone size: -; V gene: TRBV5-8; CDR3 protein: CASSYHQGSNQPQHF
D gene: TRBD1; J gene: TRBJ2-7; clone size: -; V gene: TRBV5-6; CDR3 protein: CASTVTGVKEQYF
D gene: TRBD1; J gene: TRBJ1-4; clone size: -; V gene: TRBV24-1; CDR3 protein: CATSDSTGTGLEKLFF
D gene: TRBD2; J gene: TRBJ2-7; clone size: -; V gene: TRBV3-1/TRBV3-2; CDR3 protein: CASSFTGTSGGAYEQYF
D gene: -; J gene: TRBJ2-5; clone size: -; V gene: TRBV11-3; CDR3 protein: CASSRTSLEETQYF
D gene: -; J gene: TRBJ1-4; clone size: -; V gene: TRBV5-6; CDR3 protein: CASSWSNGEKLFF
D gene: -; J gene: TRBJ1-5; clone size: -; V gene: TRBV2; CDR3 protein: CASSELQINQPQHF
D gene: -; J gene: TRBJ1-5; clone size: -; V gene: TRBV4-2; CDR3 protein: CASSQEAGDINQPQHF
D gene: TRBD2; J gene: TRBJ2-5; clone size: -; V gene: TRBV5-1; CDR3 protein: CASSGDGTSLMEETQYF
D gene: TRBD1; J gene: TRBJ2-5; clone size: -; V gene: TRBV29-1; CDR3 protein: CSERQGKETQYF
D gene: -; J gene: TRBJ1-5; clone size: -; V gene: TRBV20-1; CDR3 protein: CSASGGRYQPQHF
D gene: TRBD2; J gene: TRBJ2-2; clone size: few; V gene: TRBV7-8; CDR3 protein: CASSDRGGGTGELFF
D gene: -; J gene: TRBJ1-1; clone size: -; V gene: TRBV10-2; CDR3 protein: CASSEPNVIGGFEAFF
D gene: TRBD2; J gene: TRBJ2-1; clone size: -; V gene: TRBV30; CDR3 protein: CAWLLAGGPYNEQFF
D gene: TRBD1; J gene: TRBJ1-5; clone size: -; V gene: TRBV10-3; CDR3 protein: CAISPGQGNQPQHF
D gene: -; J gene: TRBJ2-2; clone size: -; V gene: TRBV19; CDR3 protein: CASSLTGSGELFF
D gene: TRBD1; J gene: TRBJ1-5; clone size: -; V gene: TRBV10-3; CDR3 protein: CAIRDTGAEQPQHF
D gene: TRBD1; J gene: TRBJ1-5; clone size: -; V gene: TRBV28; CDR3 protein: CASRLTGVANQPQHF
D gene: -; J gene: TRBJ1-6; clone size: -; V gene: TRBV7-9; CDR3 protein: CASSLDGETYNSPLHF
D gene: -; J gene: TRBJ1-5; clone size: -; V gene: TRBV27; CDR3 protein: CASSPLGGTRGPQHF
D gene: -; J gene: TRBJ1-2; clone size: -; V gene: TRBV11-3; CDR3 protein: CASTPSGGPYGYTF
D gene: TRBD1; J gene: TRBJ1-2; clone size: -; V gene: TRBV9; CDR3 protein: CASSKRGHGYTF
D gene: TRBD1; J gene: TRBJ1-2; clone size: -; V gene: TRBV30; CDR3 protein: CAWKPGQGLYLYGYTF
D gene: -; J gene: TRBJ1-5; clone size: few; V gene: TRBV3-1/TRBV3-2; CDR3 protein: CASSPNGGSNQPQHF
D gene: -; J gene: TRBJ1-1; clone size: -; V gene: TRBV12-5; CDR3 protein: CASGETEEANTEAFF
D gene: -; J gene: TRBJ2-3; clone size: -; V gene: TRBV6-6; CDR3 protein: CASRIRNQVDTQYF
D gene: -; J gene: TRBJ2-7; clone size: -; V gene: TRBV30; CDR3 protein: CAWRSDTSSYEQYF
D gene: -; J gene: TRBJ1-2; clone size: few; V gene: TRBV5-6; CDR3 protein: CASRQRRAYYGYTF
D gene: TRBD1; J gene: TRBJ2-2; clone size: -; V gene: TRBV2; CDR3 protein: CASSFAGTENTGELFF
D gene: -; J gene: TRBJ2-5; clone size: -; V gene: TRBV24-1; CDR3 protein: CATSDPSGLGETQYF
D gene: -; J gene: TRBJ2-5; clone size: -; V gene: TRBV12-5; CDR3 protein: CASGLGTVYQETQYF
D gene: TRBD1; J gene: TRBJ1-5; clone size: -; V gene: TRBV6-5; CDR3 protein: CASSRTGLSNQPQHF
D gene: -; J gene: TRBJ1-2; clone size: -; V gene: TRBV5-6; CDR3 protein: CASSLRNYGYTF